The sequence of this T cell receptor beta chain was determined in a study of blood T cell repertoires in COVID-19. Study at large: The United States, Italy and Spain were the sources of the acute and convalescent COVID-19 samples. T cells, B-cell-depleted T cells, or PBMCs supplied cDNA or gDNA.

Original methodology: Reference gene primer amplification gave nucleated cell count estimates. The data were produced by immunoSEQ multiplex PCR, yet TCRdb's version contains in-frame clones alone and is incomplete. That table is the source of V, J and clone size, and D and trimming were worked out from the DNA. The table shows 45,000 to 60,000 clones, with roughly 83% occurring only once. Specimen: peripheral blood. The sequence was obtained from a human donor in a cohort sampled during active COVID-19.

CDR3: CASSLRGRNTEAFF. CDR3 bases: TGTGCCAGCAGTTTAAGGGGGAGGAACACTGAAGCTTTCTTT. The chain has TRBV27 and TRBJ1-1, with a possible D match to TRBD1 (6 bases). V was trimmed by 2 bases and J by 1 base, leaving 8 bases between them. The CDR3 extends over 14 amino acids. Germline V lookup: CDR1 MNHEY, CDR2 SMNVEV (reference sequence).